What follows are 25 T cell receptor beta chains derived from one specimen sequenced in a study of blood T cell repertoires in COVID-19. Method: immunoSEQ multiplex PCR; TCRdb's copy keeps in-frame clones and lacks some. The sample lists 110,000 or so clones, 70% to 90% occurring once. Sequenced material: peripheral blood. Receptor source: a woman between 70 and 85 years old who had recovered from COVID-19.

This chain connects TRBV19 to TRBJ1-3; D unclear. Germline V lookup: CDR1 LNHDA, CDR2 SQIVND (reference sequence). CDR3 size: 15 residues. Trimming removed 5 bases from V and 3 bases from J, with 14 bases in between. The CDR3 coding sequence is TGTGCCAGTAGTTCGAGGTCCCCAGTTGGAAACACCATATATTTT. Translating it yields CASSSRSPVGNTIYF.

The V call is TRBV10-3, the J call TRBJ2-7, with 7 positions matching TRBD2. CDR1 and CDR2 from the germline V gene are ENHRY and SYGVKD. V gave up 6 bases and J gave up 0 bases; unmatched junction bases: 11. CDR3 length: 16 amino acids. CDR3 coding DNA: TGTGCCATCAGCCCTCACGGGGGGACCAACTCCTACGAGCAGTACTTC. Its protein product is CAISPHGGTNSYEQYF.

The chain's CDR3 is CASLANTGELFF. The CDR3 nucleotides read TGTGCCAGCTTGGCCAACACCGGGGAGCTGTTTTTT. The gene calls are TRBV2 and TRBJ2-2; D is uncertain. CDR3 length equals 12 residues. The V gene lost 8 bases and the J gene lost 2 bases, with 6 bases spanning the gap. Germline CDR1 SNHLY, CDR2 FYNNEI.

Written as DNA, the CDR3 is TGTGCCAGCTCACTCACAGATCTTGCCTACAATGAGCAGTTCTTC. Amino acid sequence: CASSLTDLAYNEQFF. The chain carries TRBV18 and TRBJ2-1; the D is unclear. V lost 4 bases to trimming and J lost 2 bases, with 12 bases between them. The germline gives CDR1 KGHSH, CDR2 LQKENI. CDR3 length: 15 residues.

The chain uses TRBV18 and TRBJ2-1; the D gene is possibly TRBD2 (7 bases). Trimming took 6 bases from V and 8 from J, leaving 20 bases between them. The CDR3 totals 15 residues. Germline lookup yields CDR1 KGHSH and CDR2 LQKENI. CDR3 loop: CASSRPAGQGDEQFF. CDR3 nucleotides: TGTGCCAGCTCTCGTCCAGCGGGACAAGGGGATGAGCAGTTCTTC.

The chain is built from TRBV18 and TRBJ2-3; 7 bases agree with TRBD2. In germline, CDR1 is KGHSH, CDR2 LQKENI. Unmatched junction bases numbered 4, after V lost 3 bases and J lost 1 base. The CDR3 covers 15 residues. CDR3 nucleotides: TGTGCCAGCTCACCTGGCCGGGGGGGCACAGATACGCAGTATTTT. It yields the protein CASSPGRGGTDTQYF. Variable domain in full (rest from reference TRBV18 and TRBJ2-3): NAGVMQNPRHLVRRRGQEARLRCSPMKGHSHVYWYRQLPEEGLKFMVYLQKENIIDESGMPKERFSAEFPKEGPSILRIQQVVRGDSAAYFCASSPGRGGTDTQYFGPGTRLTVL.

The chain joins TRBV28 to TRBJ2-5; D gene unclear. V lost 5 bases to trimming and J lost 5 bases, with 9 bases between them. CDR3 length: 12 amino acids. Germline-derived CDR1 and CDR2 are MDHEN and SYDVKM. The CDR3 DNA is TGTGCCAGCAGTGCATCCAGGGAGACCCAGTACTTC. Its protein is CASSASRETQYF.

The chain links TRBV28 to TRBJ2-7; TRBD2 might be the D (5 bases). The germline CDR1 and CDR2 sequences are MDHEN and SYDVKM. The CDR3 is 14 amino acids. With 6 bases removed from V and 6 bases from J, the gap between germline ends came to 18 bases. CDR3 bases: TGTGCCAGCAGGTTCGGGGTCACCGTGGGCGAGCAGTACTTC. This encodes CASRFGVTVGEQYF.

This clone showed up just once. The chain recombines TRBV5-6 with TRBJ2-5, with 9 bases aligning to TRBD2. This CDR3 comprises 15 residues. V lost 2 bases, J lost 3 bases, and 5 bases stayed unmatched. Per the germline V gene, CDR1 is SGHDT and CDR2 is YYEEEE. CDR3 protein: CASSFLSGSEETQYF. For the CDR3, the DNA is TGTGCCAGCAGCTTTCTTAGCGGGAGCGAAGAGACCCAGTACTTC.

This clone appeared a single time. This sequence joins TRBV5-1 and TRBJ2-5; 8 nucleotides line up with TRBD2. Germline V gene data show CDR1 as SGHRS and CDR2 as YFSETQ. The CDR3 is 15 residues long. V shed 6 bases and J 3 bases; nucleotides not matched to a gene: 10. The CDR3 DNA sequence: TGCGCCAGCACCGTACTGGGGACTAGGGAAGAGACCCAGTACTTC. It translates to CASTVLGTREETQYF.

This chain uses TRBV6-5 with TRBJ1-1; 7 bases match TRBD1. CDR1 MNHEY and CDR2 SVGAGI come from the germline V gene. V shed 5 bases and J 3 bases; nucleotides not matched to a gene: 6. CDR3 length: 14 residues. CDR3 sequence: CASSKLTGDTEAFF. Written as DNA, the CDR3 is TGTGCCAGCAGTAAACTCACAGGGGACACTGAAGCTTTCTTT.

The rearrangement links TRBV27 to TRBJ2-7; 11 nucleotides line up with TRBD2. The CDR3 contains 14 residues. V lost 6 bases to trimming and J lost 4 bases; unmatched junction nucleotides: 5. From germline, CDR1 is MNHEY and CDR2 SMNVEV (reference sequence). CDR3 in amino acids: CASRPGTSGYEQYF. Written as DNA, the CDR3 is TGTGCCAGCAGACCCGGGACTAGCGGATACGAGCAGTACTTC.

The CDR3 sequence is CSVGWAGAYEQYF. In DNA form, the CDR3 reads TGCAGCGTTGGGTGGGCGGGAGCCTACGAGCAGTACTTC. The rearrangement links TRBV29-1 to TRBJ2-7, with 7 bases matching TRBD2. The J segment lost 2 bases and the V segment lost 4 bases, leaving 5 bases of the junction unmatched. The CDR3 runs 13 residues. Germline V gene sequence: CDR1 SQVTM, CDR2 ANQGSEA.

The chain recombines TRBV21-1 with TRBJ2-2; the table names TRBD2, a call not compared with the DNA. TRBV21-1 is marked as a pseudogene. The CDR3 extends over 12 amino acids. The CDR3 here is CASSKRTGELFF. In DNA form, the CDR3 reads TGTGCCAGCAGCAAACGCACCGGGGAGCTGTTTTTT.

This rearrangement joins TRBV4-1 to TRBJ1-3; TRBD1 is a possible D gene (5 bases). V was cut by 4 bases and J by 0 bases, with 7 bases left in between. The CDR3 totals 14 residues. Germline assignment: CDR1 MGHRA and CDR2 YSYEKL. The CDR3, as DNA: TGCGCCAGCAGCCCGACAGCCTCTGGAAACACCATATATTTT. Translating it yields CASSPTASGNTIYF.

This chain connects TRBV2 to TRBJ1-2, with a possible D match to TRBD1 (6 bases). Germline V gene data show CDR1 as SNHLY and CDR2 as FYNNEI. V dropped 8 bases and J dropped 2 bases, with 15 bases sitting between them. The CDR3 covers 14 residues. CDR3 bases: TGTGCCAGCGAGCGGGGGCAGAAGAACTATGGCTACACCTTC. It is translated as CASERGQKNYGYTF. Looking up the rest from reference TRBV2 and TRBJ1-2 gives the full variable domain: EPEVTQTPSHQVTQMGQEVILRCVPISNHLYFYWYRQILGQKVEFLVSFYNNEISEKSEIFDDQFSVERPDGSNFTLKIRSTKLEDSAMYFCASERGQKNYGYTFGSGTRLTVV.

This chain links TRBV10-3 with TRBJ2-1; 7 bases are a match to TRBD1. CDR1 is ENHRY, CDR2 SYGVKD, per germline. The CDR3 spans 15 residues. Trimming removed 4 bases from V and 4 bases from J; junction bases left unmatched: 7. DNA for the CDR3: TGTGCCATCAGTGCACCCGGGACAGTTTACAATGAGCAGTTCTTC. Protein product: CAISAPGTVYNEQFF.

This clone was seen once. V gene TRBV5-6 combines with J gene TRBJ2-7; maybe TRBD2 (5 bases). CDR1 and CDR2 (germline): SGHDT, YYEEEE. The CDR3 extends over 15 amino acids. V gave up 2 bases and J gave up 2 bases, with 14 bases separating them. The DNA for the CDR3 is TGTGCCAGCAGCTTAGGATTAGCGCCTACCTACGAGCAGTACTTC. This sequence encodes CASSLGLAPTYEQYF.

The CDR3 sequence is CASSFAVYEQYF. DNA of the CDR3: TGTGCCAGCAGCTTCGCGGTCTACGAGCAGTACTTC. The V and J genes are TRBV7-9 and TRBJ2-7; no clear D gene. The CDR3 loop spans 12 amino acids. CDR1 is SEHNR, CDR2 FQNEAQ, per germline (reference sequence). Trimming removed 3 bases at V and 3 bases at J, with 6 bases between. Filled out from reference TRBV7-9 and TRBJ2-7, the complete variable domain reads DTGVSQNPRHKITKRGQNVTFRCDPISEHNRLYWYRQTLGQGPEFLTYFQNEAQLEKSRLLSDRFSAERPKGSFSTLEIQRTEQGDSAMYLCASSFAVYEQYFGPGTRLTVT.

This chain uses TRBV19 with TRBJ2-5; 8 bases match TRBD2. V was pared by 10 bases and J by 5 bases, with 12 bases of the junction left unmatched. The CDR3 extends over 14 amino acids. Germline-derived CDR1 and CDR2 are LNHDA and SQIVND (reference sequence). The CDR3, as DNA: TGTGCCACCAGACCGACTAGCGCTTTTGAGACCCAGTACTTC. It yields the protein CATRPTSAFETQYF.

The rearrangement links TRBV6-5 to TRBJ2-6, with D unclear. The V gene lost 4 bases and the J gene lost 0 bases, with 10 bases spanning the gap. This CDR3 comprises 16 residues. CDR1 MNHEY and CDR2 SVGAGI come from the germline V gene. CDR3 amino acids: CASSFGWISGANVLTF. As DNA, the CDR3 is TGTGCCAGCAGTTTCGGGTGGATCTCTGGGGCCAACGTCCTGACTTTC.

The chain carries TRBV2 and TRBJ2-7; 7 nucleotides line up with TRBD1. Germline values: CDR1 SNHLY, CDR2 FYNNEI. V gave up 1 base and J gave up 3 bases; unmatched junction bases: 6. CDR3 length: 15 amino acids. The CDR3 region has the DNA TGTGCCAGCAGTGAAGAACGGACAGGTCTCTACGAGCAGTACTTC. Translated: CASSEERTGLYEQYF. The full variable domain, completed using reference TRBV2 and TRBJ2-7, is EPEVTQTPSHQVTQMGQEVILRCVPISNHLYFYWYRQILGQKVEFLVSFYNNEISEKSEIFDDQFSVERPDGSNFTLKIRSTKLEDSAMYFCASSEERTGLYEQYFGPGTRLTVT.

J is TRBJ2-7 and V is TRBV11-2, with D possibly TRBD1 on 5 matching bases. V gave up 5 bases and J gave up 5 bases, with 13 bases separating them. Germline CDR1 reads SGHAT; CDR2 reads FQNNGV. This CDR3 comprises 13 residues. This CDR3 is CASSRERGHEQYF. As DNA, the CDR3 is TGTGCCAGCAGCCGTGAAAGGGGCCACGAGCAGTACTTC.

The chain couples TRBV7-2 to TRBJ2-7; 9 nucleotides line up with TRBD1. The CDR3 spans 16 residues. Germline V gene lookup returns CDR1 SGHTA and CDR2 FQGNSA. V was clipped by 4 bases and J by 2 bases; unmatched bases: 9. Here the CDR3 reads CASSWGGTGRTYEQYF. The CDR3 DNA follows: TGTGCCAGCAGCTGGGGGGGGACAGGGAGAACCTACGAGCAGTACTTC.

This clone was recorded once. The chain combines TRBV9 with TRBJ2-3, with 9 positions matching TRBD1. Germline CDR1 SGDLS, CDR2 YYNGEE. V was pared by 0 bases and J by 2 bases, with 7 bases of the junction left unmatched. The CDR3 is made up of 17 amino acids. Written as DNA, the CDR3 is TGTGCCAGCAGCGTAGGGGACAGGGCCCACCTCACAGATACGCAGTATTTT. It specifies CASSVGDRAHLTDTQYF.